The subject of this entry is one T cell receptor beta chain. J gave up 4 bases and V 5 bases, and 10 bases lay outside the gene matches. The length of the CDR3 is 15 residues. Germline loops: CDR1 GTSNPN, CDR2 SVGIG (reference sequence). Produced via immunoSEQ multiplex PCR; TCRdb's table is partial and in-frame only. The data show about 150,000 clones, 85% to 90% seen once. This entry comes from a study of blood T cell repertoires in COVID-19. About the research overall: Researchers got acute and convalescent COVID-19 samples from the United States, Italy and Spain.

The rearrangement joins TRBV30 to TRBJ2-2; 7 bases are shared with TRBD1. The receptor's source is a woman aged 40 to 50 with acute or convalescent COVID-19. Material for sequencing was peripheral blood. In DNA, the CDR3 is TGTGCCTGGGGAACCCCCGGGACAGCCACCGGGGAGCTGTTTTTT. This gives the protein CAWGTPGTATGELFF.